The text below deals with one T cell receptor (beta chain). Antigen specificity is unknown. In the same sample, other DNA sequences code for this CDR3. This record belongs to a study of shared clonotypes between healthy human individuals. The wider study: Sampling drew on donors who were two women and three men aged 18 to 49. CD4 naive and memory got three plates each, CD8 naive two, CD8 memory one. Study-level findings and limits: Around 5% was the fraction of naive CD4 clonotypes found shared across a few donors.

The method was immunoSEQ multiplex PCR; TCRdb's version includes in-frame clones alone and lacks a portion of them. The sample has about 1.5 million clones, 95% to 97% seen once. Germline-derived CDR1 and CDR2 are SGHVS and FQNEAQ. CDR3 length: 14 residues. Unmatched junction bases numbered 8, after V lost 5 bases and J lost 8 bases. This TCR was recovered from a young man in good health. Sequencing used naive CD4+ T cells sorted from blood. Subset specified: CD45RA+ positively selected. The chain combines TRBV7-8 with TRBJ1-4; 7 bases line up with TRBD1. The CDR3 nucleotides read TGTGCCAGCAGCGTCGACAGGGTCGTCGAAAAACTGTTTTTT. Residues: CASSVDRVVEKLFF.